This record looks at one T cell receptor (beta chain) sequence and its context. Its antigen is not identified. This specimen belongs to a study of cytomegalovirus exposure and HLA in healthy donors. Study-level points and caveats: TCR sequences were mostly rare, though some public TCRs occurred in many donors. Within the 100 to 150 validation repertoires, first-cohort TCR clusters tended to co-occur, according to a later analysis. A list of approximately 160 TCR beta chains associated with cytomegalovirus was given.

Method: immunoSEQ multiplex PCR; TCRdb's copy keeps in-frame clones and lacks some. The sample holds approximately 140,000 clones; 88% are singletons and the top ten take 7.5% to 8.5%. Separation from the roughly 670-subject first cohort characterized the approximately 130-subject validation cohort, to which the donors belonged. The V end was cut by 5 bases, the J end by 3 bases, with 16 bases between. Germline V gene lookup returns CDR1 GTSNPN and CDR2 SVGIG (reference sequence). The CDR3 sequence is 14 residues long. This receptor was identified in a woman between 18 and 30 years old in good health and CMV-seropositive. Sequenced sample: PBMCs. This chain links TRBV30 with TRBJ2-5; a possible D gene is TRBD2 (6 bases). CDR3 amino acids: CAWRSRGGEETQYF. The CDR3 bases are TGTGCCTGGCGCTCGCGGGGTGGCGAAGAGACCCAGTACTTC.